The TCR beta chain under discussion was sequenced for a study of blood T cell repertoires in COVID-19. Study-level background: Acute-phase and convalescent COVID-19 samples originated in the United States, Italy and Spain.

The protocol was immunoSEQ multiplex PCR, while the TCRdb copy is restricted to in-frame clones and leaves out a portion. Among over 85,000 clones listed, around 90% were seen once. This clone was picked up one time. Germline CDR1 reads PRHDT; CDR2 reads FYEKMQ (reference sequence). The CDR3 length is 12 residues. The germline V and J ends were trimmed by 5 bases and 9 bases, with 8 bases remaining between them. The sequencing sample was made of peripheral blood. The genes are TRBV13 and TRBJ1-6, with a tentative D call TRBD1 (5 bases). This TCR derives from a male donor with acute or convalescent COVID-19. The CDR3 is CASSVRVSPLHF. DNA of the CDR3: TGTGCCAGCAGCGTCAGGGTTTCACCCCTCCACTTT.